This is a list of T cell receptor beta chains from one sample in a study of CD8 T cell repertoires and HIV-1 epitope variants. Using immunoSEQ multiplex PCR, the repertoire was profiled, and TCRdb retains in-frame clones only, with some absent. The sample carries 4,900 or so clones, around 69% recorded once. For these receptors, no antigen is known. The source material was cultured CD8+ T cells derived from PBMCs. These receptors were collected from a male donor with HIV. Each CDR3 is given with its conserved first and last residue. D genes are given only for firm matches. Some rows have no size entry. The others give once, few or many, or a class for an expanded clone.

cdr3_aa: CASSQDPVELDYGYTF
cdr3_nt: TGCGCCAGCAGCCAAGATCCCGTCGAACTCGACTATGGCTACACCTTC
v_call: TRBV4-1
j_call: TRBJ1-2
clone_size: few
d_call: -

cdr3_aa: CASSLGTGDEKLFF
cdr3_nt: TGTGCCAGCAGCCTGGGGACTGGGGATGAAAAACTGTTTTTT
v_call: TRBV4-2
j_call: TRBJ1-4
clone_size: -
d_call: -

cdr3_aa: CASSLSLAVYNEQFF
cdr3_nt: TGTGCCAGCAGTTTATCCCTAGCGGTTTACAATGAGCAGTTCTTC
v_call: TRBV28
j_call: TRBJ2-1
clone_size: -
d_call: TRBD2

cdr3_aa: CASSQGGNEQFF
cdr3_nt: TGTGCCAGCAGCCAAGGGGGCAATGAGCAGTTCTTC
v_call: TRBV4-2
j_call: TRBJ2-1
clone_size: -
d_call: -

cdr3_aa: CASSSRRGKRETQYF
cdr3_nt: TGTGCCAGCAGCTCTCGCCGGGGGAAGAGAGAGACCCAGTACTTC
v_call: TRBV14
j_call: TRBJ2-5
clone_size: -
d_call: -

cdr3_aa: CSVEWVSGNLQETQYF
cdr3_nt: TGCAGCGTTGAATGGGTTAGCGGAAACCTGCAAGAGACCCAGTACTTC
v_call: TRBV29-1
j_call: TRBJ2-5
clone_size: -
d_call: -

cdr3_aa: CASSQDPVELDYGYTF
cdr3_nt: TGCGCCAGCAGCCAAGATCCCGTCGAACTCGACTATGGCTACACCTTC
v_call: TRBV5-4
j_call: TRBJ1-2
clone_size: -
d_call: -

cdr3_aa: CASSSGQGAGTEAFF
cdr3_nt: TGTGCCAGCAGCTCGGGACAGGGGGCGGGCACTGAAGCTTTCTTT
v_call: TRBV13
j_call: TRBJ1-1
clone_size: -
d_call: TRBD1

cdr3_aa: CASSLNSGSSGNTIYF
cdr3_nt: TGTGCCAGCAGTTTAAACTCCGGGAGCTCTGGAAACACCATATATTTT
v_call: TRBV27
j_call: TRBJ1-3
clone_size: few
d_call: -

cdr3_aa: CASSLSSVWGSKDEQFF
cdr3_nt: TGTGCCAGCAGTTTATCGAGTGTGTGGGGGAGTAAGGATGAGCAGTTCTTC
v_call: TRBV27
j_call: TRBJ2-1
clone_size: -
d_call: -

cdr3_aa: CASLGQEGGYTF
cdr3_nt: TGTGCCAGTTTAGGACAGGAAGGGGGCTACACCTTC
v_call: TRBV19
j_call: TRBJ1-2
clone_size: -
d_call: TRBD1

cdr3_aa: CSVARDLNTEAFF
cdr3_nt: TGCAGCGTTGCTCGGGATTTAAACACTGAAGCTTTCTTT
v_call: TRBV29-1
j_call: TRBJ1-1
clone_size: -
d_call: -

cdr3_aa: CASSFNFYSVGGYTF
cdr3_nt: TGTGCCAGCAGCTTTAATTTCTATTCGGTCGGTGGCTACACCTTC
v_call: TRBV7-9
j_call: TRBJ1-2
clone_size: -
d_call: -

cdr3_aa: CASSWGTGGFNYGYTF
cdr3_nt: TGTGCCAGCAGCTGGGGGACAGGGGGGTTTAACTATGGCTACACCTTC
v_call: TRBV5-6
j_call: TRBJ1-2
clone_size: -
d_call: TRBD1

cdr3_aa: CAWEHPGGPGEQFF
cdr3_nt: TGTGCCTGGGAGCACCCGGGGGGGCCGGGTGAGCAGTTCTTC
v_call: TRBV30
j_call: TRBJ2-1
clone_size: few
d_call: TRBD2

cdr3_aa: CASATGSRGTEAFF
cdr3_nt: TGCGCCAGCGCTACAGGGTCTAGAGGGACTGAAGCTTTCTTT
v_call: TRBV10-2
j_call: TRBJ1-1
clone_size: -
d_call: -

cdr3_aa: CASSYTLKTGSKPNEQFF
cdr3_nt: TGCGCCAGCAGCTACACCCTAAAGACAGGGTCTAAACCGAATGAGCAGTTCTTC
v_call: TRBV5-1
j_call: TRBJ2-1
clone_size: -
d_call: TRBD1

cdr3_aa: CASSYRKGDEQFF
cdr3_nt: TGTGCCAGCAGTTACCGAAAGGGGGATGAGCAGTTCTTC
v_call: TRBV6-5
j_call: TRBJ2-1
clone_size: -
d_call: -

cdr3_aa: CASSISGVTDTQYF
cdr3_nt: TGTGCCAGCAGCATTAGCGGGGTCACAGATACGCAGTATTTT
v_call: TRBV7-6
j_call: TRBJ2-3
clone_size: -
d_call: TRBD2

cdr3_aa: CASSLAGQGSYNEQFF
cdr3_nt: TGTGCCAGCAGCTTAGCGGGACAGGGCTCCTACAATGAGCAGTTCTTC
v_call: TRBV7-9
j_call: TRBJ2-1
clone_size: -
d_call: TRBD1

cdr3_aa: CASSPGGGEQYF
cdr3_nt: TGCGCCAGCAGCCCAGGGGGCGGCGAGCAGTACTTC
v_call: TRBV10-1
j_call: TRBJ2-7
clone_size: -
d_call: TRBD1

cdr3_aa: CASSSRTGENTGELFF
cdr3_nt: TGCGCCAGCAGCTCCCGGACAGGGGAAAACACCGGGGAGCTGTTTTTT
v_call: TRBV5-1
j_call: TRBJ2-2
clone_size: -
d_call: TRBD1

cdr3_aa: CASSYAFGGDLTDTQYF
cdr3_nt: TGTGCCAGCAGCTACGCCTTTGGGGGGGACCTCACAGATACGCAGTATTTT
v_call: TRBV7-8
j_call: TRBJ2-3
clone_size: -
d_call: TRBD2

cdr3_aa: CASSLEEGAQFGELFF
cdr3_nt: TGTGCCAGCAGCTTAGAGGAGGGGGCTCAATTCGGGGAGCTGTTTTTT
v_call: TRBV7-8
j_call: TRBJ2-2
clone_size: -
d_call: -

cdr3_aa: CASSWDSGNTIYF
cdr3_nt: TGTGCCAGCAGCTGGGACTCTGGAAACACCATATATTTT
v_call: TRBV11-3
j_call: TRBJ1-3
clone_size: -
d_call: -

cdr3_aa: CASSYLDMNTEAFF
cdr3_nt: TGTGCCAGCAGTTACTTGGATATGAACACTGAAGCTTTCTTT
v_call: TRBV6-6
j_call: TRBJ1-1
clone_size: -
d_call: -